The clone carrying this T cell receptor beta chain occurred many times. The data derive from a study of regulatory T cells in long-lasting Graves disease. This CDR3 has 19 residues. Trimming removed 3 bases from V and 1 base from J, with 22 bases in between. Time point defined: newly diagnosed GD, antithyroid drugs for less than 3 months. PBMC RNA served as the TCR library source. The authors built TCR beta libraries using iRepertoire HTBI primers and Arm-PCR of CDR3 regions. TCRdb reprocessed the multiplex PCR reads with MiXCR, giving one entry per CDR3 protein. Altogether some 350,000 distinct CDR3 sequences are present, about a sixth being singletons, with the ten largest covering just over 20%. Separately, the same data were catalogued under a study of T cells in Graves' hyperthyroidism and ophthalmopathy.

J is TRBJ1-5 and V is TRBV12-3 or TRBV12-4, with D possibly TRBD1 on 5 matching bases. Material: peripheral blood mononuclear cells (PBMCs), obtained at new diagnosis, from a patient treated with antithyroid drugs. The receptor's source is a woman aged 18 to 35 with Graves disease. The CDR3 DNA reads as TGTGCCAGCAGTTTTGTCGGTCCTCTCCGGGGGGGAAGCAATCAGCCCCAGCATTTT. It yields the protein CASSFVGPLRGGSNQPQHF.